The 2 T cell receptor beta chains below all came from one sample that was sequenced in a study of CD8+ T cells in alopecia areata. RNA extraction was followed by reverse transcription into cDNA, which acted as the sequencing template. Produced via immunoSEQ multiplex PCR; TCRdb's table is partial and in-frame only. Among some 180,000 clones listed, roughly 60% were seen once. The input for sequencing was CD4+ T cells sorted from blood, taken at week 0. The receptors here all came from a human donor with alopecia areata.

The chain joins TRBV5-6 to TRBJ2-5, with TRBD1 matching 7 bases. The CDR3 has 13 residues. CDR1 is SGHDT, CDR2 YYEEEE, per germline. V dropped 4 bases and J dropped 3; count of bases not matched to a gene: 3. CDR3 amino acids: CASSAGTEETQYF. The CDR3 nucleotides read TGTGCCAGCAGCGCTGGGACAGAAGAGACCCAGTACTTC.

This clone was counted a few times. The chain employs TRBV29-1 and TRBJ2-5, with no clear D. The length of the CDR3 is 11 residues. Germline V gene data show CDR1 as SQVTM and CDR2 as ANQGSEA. Deletions cut 2 bases from V and 5 bases from J, with 6 bases between. The CDR3 bases are TGCAGCGTTGAATCAATGGAGACCCAGTACTTC. Translated: CSVESMETQYF.